The clone carrying this TCR beta chain was seen once. V lost 3 bases, J lost 6 bases, and 14 bases lay in between. Germline values: CDR1 MDHEN, CDR2 SYDVKM. The CDR3 runs to 14 residues. The data are from a study of blood T cell repertoires in COVID-19. Study summary: Acute and convalescent COVID-19 specimens originated in the United States, Italy and Spain. The cDNA or gDNA used as material had been derived from T cells, B-cell-depleted T cells, or PBMCs.

Authors' data handling: Amplification from reference gene primers served as the basis for estimated nucleated cell counts. Here immunoSEQ multiplex PCR was the method, and the copy in TCRdb shows in-frame clones only, minus some. V, J and clone size derive from that table, while D and trimming were established from the DNA sequence. The sample contains about 230,000 clones, approximately 87% of which appear only once. This clonotype was sampled from a woman in her 70s with active or convalescent COVID-19. The chain carries TRBV28 and TRBJ1-2; weak D call: TRBD1 (6 bases). Sequencing input: peripheral blood. CDR3 sequence (DNA): TGTGCCAGCAGTTTCGGAGGCAGGGGAAATGGCTACACCTTC. It yields the protein CASSFGGRGNGYTF.